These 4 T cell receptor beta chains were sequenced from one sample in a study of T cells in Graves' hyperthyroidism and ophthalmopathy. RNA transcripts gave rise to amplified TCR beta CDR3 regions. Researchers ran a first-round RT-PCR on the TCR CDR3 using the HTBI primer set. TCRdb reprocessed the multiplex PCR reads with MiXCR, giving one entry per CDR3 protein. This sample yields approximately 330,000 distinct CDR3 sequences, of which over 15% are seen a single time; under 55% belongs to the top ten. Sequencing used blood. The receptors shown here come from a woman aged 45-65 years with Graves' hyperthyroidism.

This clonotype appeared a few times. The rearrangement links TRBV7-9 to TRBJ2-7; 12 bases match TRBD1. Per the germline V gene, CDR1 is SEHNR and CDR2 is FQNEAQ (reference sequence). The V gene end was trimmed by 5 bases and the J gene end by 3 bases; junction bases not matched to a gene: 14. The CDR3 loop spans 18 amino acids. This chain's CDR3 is CASSAPWGQGAISYEQYF. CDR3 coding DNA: TGTGCCAGCAGCGCCCCCTGGGGACAGGGGGCTATAAGCTACGAGCAGTACTTC.

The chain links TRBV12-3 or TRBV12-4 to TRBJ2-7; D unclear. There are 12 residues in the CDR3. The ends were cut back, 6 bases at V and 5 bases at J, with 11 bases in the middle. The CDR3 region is CASRRLDDEQYF. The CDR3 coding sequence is TGTGCCAGCAGGCGGCTTGACGACGAGCAGTACTTC.

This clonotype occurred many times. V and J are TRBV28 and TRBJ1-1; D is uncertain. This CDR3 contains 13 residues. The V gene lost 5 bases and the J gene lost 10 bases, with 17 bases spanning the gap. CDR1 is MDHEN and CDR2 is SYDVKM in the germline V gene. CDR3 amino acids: CASSRADVPGAFF. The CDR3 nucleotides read TGTGCCAGCAGTCGAGCAGACGTCCCGGGAGCTTTCTTT.

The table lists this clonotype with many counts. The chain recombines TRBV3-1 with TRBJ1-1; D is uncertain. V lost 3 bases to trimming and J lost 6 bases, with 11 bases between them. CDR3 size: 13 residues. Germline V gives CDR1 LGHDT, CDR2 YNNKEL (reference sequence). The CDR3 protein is CASSQPRGSEAFF. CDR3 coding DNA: TGTGCCAGCAGCCAGCCTCGGGGTTCTGAAGCTTTCTTT.